This T cell receptor (beta chain) stems from a study of OX40 agonist ivuxolimab in advanced cancers. About the research overall: Patients were given ivuxolimab, an antibody that agonizes OX40 (CD134). Age averaged around 59 years (range roughly 23 to 85), and more than 80% were male. In three patients, partial responses were observed, one with hepatocellular carcinoma and two with cutaneous melanoma. Points from the study as a whole: More expanded clones were seen, on average, in CD8+ T cells than in CD4+.

With regard to this clone: What it binds is unknown.

With V trimmed by 8 bases and J by 3 bases, 7 bases remained unmatched. Germline V gene sequence: CDR1 MNHNY, CDR2 SVGAGI (reference sequence). This CDR3 contains 15 residues. The data were produced by immunoSEQ multiplex PCR, yet TCRdb's version contains in-frame clones alone and is incomplete. Of roughly 68,000 clones listed, approximately 80% are singletons. The sequence derives from an adult with an advanced solid tumor such as melanoma, head and neck, liver or kidney cancer. The chain joins TRBV6-6 to TRBJ2-2; 9 nucleotides match TRBD1. The sample consisted of CD4+ or CD8+ T cells sorted from blood, taken in a trial of the OX40 agonist ivuxolimab. The CDR3 DNA sequence: TGTGCCAGCTTACCACAGGGGGCCGACACCGGGGAGCTGTTTTTT. Amino acid sequence: CASLPQGADTGELFF.